This is a list of T cell receptor beta chains from one sample in a study of blood T cells in healthy people across ages. From the 5' RACE reads, TCRdb called clonotypes with MiXCR, one entry per CDR3 protein. The table records around 870,000 distinct CDR3 sequences, less than 35% of them present only once. The specimen was blood. Receptor source: a woman of 80 years or more in good health. Each CDR3 is given with its conserved first and last residue. Each record gives: D gene, V gene, J gene, clone size, CDR3 protein, CDR3 DNA. D genes are given only for firm matches. Clone size is not always given. Where it is, it says once, few, many or a class for expanded clones.

TRBD1,TRBV7-9,TRBJ1-4,once,CASSLDTGGYEKLFF,TGTGCCAGCAGCTTAGATACAGGGGGCTATGAAAAACTGTTTTTT
.,TRBV6-6,TRBJ1-1,few,CASSLPTGNTEAFF,TGTGCCAGCAGTTTGCCAACAGGGAACACTGAAGCTTTCTTT
.,TRBV20-1,TRBJ1-1,.,CSLGLNTEAFF,TGCAGTCTGGGGTTGAACACTGAAGCTTTCTTT
.,TRBV21-1,TRBJ2-1,.,CASSWDRGPNEQFF,TGTGCCAGCAGTTGGGACAGGGGGCCCAATGAGCAGTTCTTC
TRBD2,TRBV5-1,TRBJ2-1,.,CASSLSLAGGVNEQFF,TGCGCCAGCAGCTTGAGCCTAGCGGGAGGGGTCAATGAGCAGTTCTTC
.,TRBV9,TRBJ1-1,.,CAISEQGGNTEAFF,TGTGCCATCAGTGAGCAGGGCGGGAACACTGAAGCTTTCTTT
.,TRBV20-1,TRBJ1-2,many,CSARRERGVPGEGYTF,TGCAGTGCCCGACGGGAGAGGGGTGTCCCGGGAGAGGGCTACACCTTC
TRBD2,TRBV20-1,TRBJ2-3,many,CSALLALAGGLPSTDTQYF,TGCAGTGCTCTCCTCGCCCTAGCGGGGGGCCTCCCTAGCACAGATACGCAGTATTTT
.,TRBV30,TRBJ1-2,few,CAWSVTGVSGYTF,TGTGCCTGGAGTGTAACGGGGGTTAGTGGCTACACCTTC
.,TRBV29-1,TRBJ1-1,many,CSVHDVNTEAFF,TGCAGCGTTCACGACGTGAACACTGAAGCTTTCTTT
TRBD2,TRBV10-3,TRBJ2-7,.,CAISGGGIYEQYF,TGTGCCATCAGTGGCGGGGGGATCTACGAGCAGTACTTC
.,TRBV6-5,TRBJ1-1,.,CASSTPGGQNTEAFF,TGTGCCAGCAGTACCCCGGGGGGCCAGAACACTGAAGCTTTCTTT
.,TRBV5-1,TRBJ1-4,many,CASSPGSATNEKLFF,TGCGCCAGCAGCCCGGGCTCCGCAACTAATGAAAAACTGTTTTTT
TRBD1,TRBV4-1,TRBJ2-7,many,CASSHYESQGSYEQYF,TGCGCCAGCAGCCATTACGAATCACAGGGGAGCTACGAGCAGTACTTC
.,TRBV7-2,TRBJ1-2,many,CASSSGLGGYTF,TGTGCCAGCAGCTCTGGACTTGGGGGCTACACCTTC
TRBD2,TRBV11-3,TRBJ2-7,many,CASSLPRGVRFSYEQYF,TGTGCCAGCAGCTTACCTCGGGGGGTTAGGTTCTCCTACGAGCAGTACTTC